This T cell receptor beta chain is drawn from a study of T cells after posttransplantation cyclophosphamide. Generated by immunoSEQ multiplex PCR, the TCRdb table keeps only in-frame clones and is missing some. Observed in the sample are roughly 45,000 clones, none of them singletons. Germline lookup yields CDR1 LGHNA and CDR2 YSLEER. This CDR3 comprises 15 residues. The trim removed 3 bases at V and 5 bases at J, leaving 2 bases unmatched. In its sample, this clone was seen many times. What it recognizes is unknown. General study points: Recipient CMV seropositivity and CMV reactivation strongly tracked TRB clonality.

The clonotype was recovered from a man aged 35 to 55 in good health, CMV-negative, and a related stem cell transplant donor. The sample was PBMCs. This chain joins TRBV4-3 and TRBJ2-2; TRBD2 matches 11 bases. DNA for the CDR3: TGCGCCAGCAGCCAGCGACTAGCGGGGACCGGGGAGCTGTTTTTT. The encoded protein is CASSQRLAGTGELFF.